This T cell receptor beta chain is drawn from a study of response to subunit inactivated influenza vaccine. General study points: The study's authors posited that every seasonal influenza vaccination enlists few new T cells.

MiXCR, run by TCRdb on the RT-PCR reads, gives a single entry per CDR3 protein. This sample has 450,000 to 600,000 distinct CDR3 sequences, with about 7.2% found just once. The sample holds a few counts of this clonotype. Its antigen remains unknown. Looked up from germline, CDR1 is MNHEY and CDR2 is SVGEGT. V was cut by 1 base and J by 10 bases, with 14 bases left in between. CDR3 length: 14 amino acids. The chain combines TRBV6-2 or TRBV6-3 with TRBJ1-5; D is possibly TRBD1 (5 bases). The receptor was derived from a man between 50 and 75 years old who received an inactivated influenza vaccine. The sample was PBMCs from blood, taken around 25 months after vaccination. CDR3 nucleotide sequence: TGTGCCAGCAGTTACTTGGACAAGGGGCCTCCCCAGCATTTT. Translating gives CASSYLDKGPPQHF.